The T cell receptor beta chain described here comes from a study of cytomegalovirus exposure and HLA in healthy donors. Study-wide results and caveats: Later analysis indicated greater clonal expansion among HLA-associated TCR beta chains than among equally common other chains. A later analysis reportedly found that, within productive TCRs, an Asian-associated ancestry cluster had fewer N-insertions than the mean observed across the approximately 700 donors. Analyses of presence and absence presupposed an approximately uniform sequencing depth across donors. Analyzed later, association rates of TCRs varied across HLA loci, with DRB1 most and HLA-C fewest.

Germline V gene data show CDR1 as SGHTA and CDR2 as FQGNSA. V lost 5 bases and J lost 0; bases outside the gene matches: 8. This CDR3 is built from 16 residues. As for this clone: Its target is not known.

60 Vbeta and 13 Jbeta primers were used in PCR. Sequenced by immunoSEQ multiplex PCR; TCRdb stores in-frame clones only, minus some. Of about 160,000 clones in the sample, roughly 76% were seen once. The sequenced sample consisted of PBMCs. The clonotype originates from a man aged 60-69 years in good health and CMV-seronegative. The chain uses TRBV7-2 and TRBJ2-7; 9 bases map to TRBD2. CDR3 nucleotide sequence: TGTGCCAGCAGCCCCTACCTAGCGGGAAGCTCCTACGAGCAGTACTTC. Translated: CASSPYLAGSSYEQYF.